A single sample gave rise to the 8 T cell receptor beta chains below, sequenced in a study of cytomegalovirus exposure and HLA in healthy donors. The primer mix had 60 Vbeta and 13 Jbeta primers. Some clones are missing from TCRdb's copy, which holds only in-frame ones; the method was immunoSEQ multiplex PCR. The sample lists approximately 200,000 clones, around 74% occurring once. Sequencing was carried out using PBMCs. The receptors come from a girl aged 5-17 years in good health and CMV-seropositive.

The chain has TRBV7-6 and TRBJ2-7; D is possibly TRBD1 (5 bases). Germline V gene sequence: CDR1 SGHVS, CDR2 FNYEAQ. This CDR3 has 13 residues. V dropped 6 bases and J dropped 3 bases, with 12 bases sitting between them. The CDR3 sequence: CASSSDTIYEQYF. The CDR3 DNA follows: TGTGCCAGCAGTTCGGACACCATCTACGAGCAGTACTTC.

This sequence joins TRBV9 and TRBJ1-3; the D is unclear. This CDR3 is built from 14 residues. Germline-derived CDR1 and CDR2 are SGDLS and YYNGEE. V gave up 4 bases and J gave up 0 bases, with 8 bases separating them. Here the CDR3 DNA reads TGTGCCAGCAGCCCTCCCTTCTCTGGAAACACCATATATTTT. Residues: CASSPPFSGNTIYF.

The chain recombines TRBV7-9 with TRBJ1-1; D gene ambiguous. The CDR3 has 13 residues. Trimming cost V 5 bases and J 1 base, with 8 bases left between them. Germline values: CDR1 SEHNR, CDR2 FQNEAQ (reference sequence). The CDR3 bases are TGTGCCAGCAGCCTACCTCCGAACACTGAAGCTTTCTTT. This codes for CASSLPPNTEAFF.

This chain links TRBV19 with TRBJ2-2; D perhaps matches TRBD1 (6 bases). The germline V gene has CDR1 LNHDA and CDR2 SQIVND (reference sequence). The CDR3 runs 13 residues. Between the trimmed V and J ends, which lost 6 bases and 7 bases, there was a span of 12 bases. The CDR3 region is CASRHRVGGELFF. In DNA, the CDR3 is TGTGCCAGTAGACACAGGGTTGGCGGGGAGCTGTTTTTT.

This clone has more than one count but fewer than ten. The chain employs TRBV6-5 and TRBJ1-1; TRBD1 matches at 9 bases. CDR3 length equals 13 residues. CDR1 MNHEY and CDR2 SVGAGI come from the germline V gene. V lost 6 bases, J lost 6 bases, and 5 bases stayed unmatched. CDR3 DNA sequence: TGTGCCAGCAGCCCTACAGGGGGCTCTGAAGCTTTCTTT. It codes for CASSPTGGSEAFF.

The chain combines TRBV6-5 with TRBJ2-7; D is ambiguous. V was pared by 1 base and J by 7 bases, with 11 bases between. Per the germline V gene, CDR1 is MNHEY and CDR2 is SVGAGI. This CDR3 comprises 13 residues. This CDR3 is CASSYLSSQEQYF. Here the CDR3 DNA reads TGTGCCAGCAGTTACTTGTCGTCCCAGGAGCAGTACTTC.

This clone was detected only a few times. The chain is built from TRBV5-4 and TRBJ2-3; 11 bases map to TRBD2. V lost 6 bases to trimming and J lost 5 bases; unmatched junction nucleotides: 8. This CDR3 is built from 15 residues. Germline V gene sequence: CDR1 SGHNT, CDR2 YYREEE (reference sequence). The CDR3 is CASTPSGGLEDTQYF. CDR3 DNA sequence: TGTGCCAGCACTCCTAGCGGGGGGCTGGAAGATACGCAGTATTTT. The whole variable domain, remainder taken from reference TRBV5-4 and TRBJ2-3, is ETGVTQSPTHLIKTRGQQVTLRCSSQSGHNTVSWYQQALGQGPQFIFQYYREEENGRGNFPPRFSGLQFPNYSSELNVNALELDDSALYLCASTPSGGLEDTQYFGPGTRLTVL.

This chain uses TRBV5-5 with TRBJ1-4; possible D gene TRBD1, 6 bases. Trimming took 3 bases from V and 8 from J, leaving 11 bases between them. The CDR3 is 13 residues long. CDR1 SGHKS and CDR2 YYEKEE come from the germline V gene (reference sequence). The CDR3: CASSSQDREKLFF. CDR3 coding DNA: TGTGCCAGCAGCTCCCAGGACAGAGAAAAACTGTTTTTT.